This entry describes one TCR beta chain. Its antigen remains unidentified. No much larger clone exists at a distance of one base, and base qualities are not known. This specimen belongs to a study of blood T cell repertoires in COVID-19 (dated by TCRdb to the early 2020s). Regarding the study in general: The collaborator samples originated in the United States, Italy and Spain and spanned the acute and convalescent phases of COVID-19. The material from the prospective study consisted of cDNA or gDNA derived from T cells, B-cell-depleted T cells, or PBMCs. The dataset comprised deeply sampled blood TCRbeta repertoires from subjects exposed to, actively infected with, or recovered from COVID-19. The repertoires were released in a freely available public database intended as a resource for research on the immune response to SARS-CoV-2. The samples were drawn from the first 160 participants of the ongoing ImmuneRACE study and from 1,200 or so subjects provided by 6 global collaborators. Nearly every sample came with metadata listing a de-identified subject ID, COVID-19 status, age in years and sex. Where available, HLA class I and class II types were obtained from metadata supplied by the sample provider rather than from assay-based typing. Results the study describes overall, beyond this receptor: The quantity of clinical and demographic metadata differed by source and by participant and was supplied without curation.

Collaborating institutions collected whole blood in K2EDTA tubes following their own protocols. Collaborator samples were shipped for TCRbeta analysis as frozen whole blood, isolated PBMCs, or DNA extracted from either sample type. V drops 2 bases and J drops 2 bases, leaving 12 bases in between. From cysteine to phenylalanine, the CDR3 is 15 amino acids long. Only the CDR3 DNA is retained, 45 bases long and in frame from the first base. For CDR1 and CDR2, the germline V gene lists SGHRS and YFSETQ. The immunoSEQ Assay, a bias-controlled multiplex PCR, was used to amplify TCRbeta CDR3 regions from genomic DNA. Turning to the authors' computational methods: Nucleated cell counts per sample were estimated from amplification of reference gene primers within the assay. Sequence reads were collapsed and filtered to measure the absolute abundance of every unique TCRbeta CDR3 rearrangement. Productive Simpson clonality was computed per sample as the square root of Simpson's diversity index over productive rearrangements. In TCRdb, the immuneACCESS table is reduced to in-frame sequences with V and J assigned. These tables do not hold every clone; where another copy was compared, an unresolved V gene accounts for under half, and the others remain unexplained. The V and J calls and clone size were taken over from that table, and D and trimming were inferred from the DNA. The sample table holds 270,000 or so clones, of which around 81% were seen once. The ten largest clonotypes hold over 2.5% of the sample.

This receptor was identified in a woman in her sixties with active or convalescent COVID-19. What was sequenced was peripheral blood. The receptor chain draws on TRBV5-1 and TRBJ2-3; a tentative D call is TRBD1 (6 bases match). The nucleotides read TGCGCCAGCAGCTTCGGACAGCTTCTCACAGATACGCAGTATTTT. This yields the protein CASSFGQLLTDTQYF.